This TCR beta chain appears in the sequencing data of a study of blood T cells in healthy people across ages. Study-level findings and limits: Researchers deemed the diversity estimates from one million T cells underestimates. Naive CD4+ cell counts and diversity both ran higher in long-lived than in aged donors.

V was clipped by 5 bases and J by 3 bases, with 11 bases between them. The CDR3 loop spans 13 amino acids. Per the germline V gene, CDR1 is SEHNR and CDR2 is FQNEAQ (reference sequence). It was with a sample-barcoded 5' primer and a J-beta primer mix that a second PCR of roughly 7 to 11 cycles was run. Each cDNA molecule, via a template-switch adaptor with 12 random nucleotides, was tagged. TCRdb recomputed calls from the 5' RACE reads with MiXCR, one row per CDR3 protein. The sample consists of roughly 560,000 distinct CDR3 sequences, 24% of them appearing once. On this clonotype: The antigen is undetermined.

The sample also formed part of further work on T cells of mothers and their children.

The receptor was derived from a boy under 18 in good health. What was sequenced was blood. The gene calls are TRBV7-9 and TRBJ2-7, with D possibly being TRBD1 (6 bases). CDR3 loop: CASSPQGHYEQYF. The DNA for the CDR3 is TGTGCCAGCAGCCCTCAGGGACACTACGAGCAGTACTTC.